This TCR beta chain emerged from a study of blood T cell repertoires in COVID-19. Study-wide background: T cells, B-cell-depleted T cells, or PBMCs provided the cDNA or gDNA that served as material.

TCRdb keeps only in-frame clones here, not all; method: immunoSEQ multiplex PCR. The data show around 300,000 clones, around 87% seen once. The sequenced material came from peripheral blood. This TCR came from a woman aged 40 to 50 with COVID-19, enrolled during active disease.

CDR3 in amino acids: CASSFEHAGGNEQFF. CDR3 in DNA: TGTGCCAGCAGCTTTGAACACGCGGGCGGGAATGAGCAGTTCTTC. The V and J genes are TRBV7-3 and TRBJ2-1; tentative D call: TRBD2 (5 bases). The germline V gene has CDR1 SGHTA and CDR2 FQGTGA. The CDR3 is made up of 15 amino acids. V was clipped by 3 bases and J by 7 bases, with 16 bases between them.